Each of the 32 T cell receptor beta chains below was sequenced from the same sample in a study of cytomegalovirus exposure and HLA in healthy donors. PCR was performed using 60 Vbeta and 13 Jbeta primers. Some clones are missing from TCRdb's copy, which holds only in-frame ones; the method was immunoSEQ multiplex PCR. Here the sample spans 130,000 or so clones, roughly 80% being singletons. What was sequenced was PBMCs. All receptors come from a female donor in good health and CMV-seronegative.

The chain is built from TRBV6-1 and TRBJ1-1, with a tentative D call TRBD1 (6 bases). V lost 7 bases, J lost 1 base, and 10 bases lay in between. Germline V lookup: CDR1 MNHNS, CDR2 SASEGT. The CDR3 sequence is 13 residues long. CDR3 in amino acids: CASTRTANTEAFF. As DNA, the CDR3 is TGTGCCAGCACCAGGACAGCGAACACTGAAGCTTTCTTT.

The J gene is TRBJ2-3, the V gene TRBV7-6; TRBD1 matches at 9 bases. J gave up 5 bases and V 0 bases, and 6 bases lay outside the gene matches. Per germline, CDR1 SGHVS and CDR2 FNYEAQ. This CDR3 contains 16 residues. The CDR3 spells CASSLANRGQVDTQYF. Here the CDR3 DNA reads TGTGCCAGCAGCTTAGCGAACAGGGGGCAGGTAGATACGCAGTATTTT.

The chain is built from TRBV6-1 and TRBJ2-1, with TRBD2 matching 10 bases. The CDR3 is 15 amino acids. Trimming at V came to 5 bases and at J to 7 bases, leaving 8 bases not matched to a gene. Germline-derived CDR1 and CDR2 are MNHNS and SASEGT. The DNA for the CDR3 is TGTGCCAGCAGTTCCAGCGGGAGGGTAGGTAATGAGCAGTTCTTC. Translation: CASSSSGRVGNEQFF.

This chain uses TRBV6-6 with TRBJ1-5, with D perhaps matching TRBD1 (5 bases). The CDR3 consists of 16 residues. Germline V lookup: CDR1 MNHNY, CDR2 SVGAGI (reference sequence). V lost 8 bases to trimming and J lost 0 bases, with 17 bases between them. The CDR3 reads CASGSAGGGSNQPQHF. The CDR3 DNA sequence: TGTGCCAGCGGGTCGGCAGGCGGGGGTAGCAATCAGCCCCAGCATTTT.

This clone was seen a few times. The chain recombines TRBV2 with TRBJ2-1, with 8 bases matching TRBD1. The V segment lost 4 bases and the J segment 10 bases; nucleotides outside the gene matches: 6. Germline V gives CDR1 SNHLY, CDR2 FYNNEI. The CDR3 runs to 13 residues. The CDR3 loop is CASSAGQDWEQFF. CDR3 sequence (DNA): TGTGCCAGCAGTGCGGGACAGGATTGGGAGCAGTTCTTC.

CDR3 DNA: TGTGCCAGCAGTTACTCTACGGCAGGGGGCAACGACGAGCAGTACTTC. Translation: CASSYSTAGGNDEQYF. The rearrangement links TRBV6-5 to TRBJ2-7; TRBD1 agrees at 8 bases. In germline, CDR1 is MNHEY, CDR2 SVGAGI. V gave up 0 bases and J gave up 5 bases; unmatched junction bases: 9. The CDR3 is 16 amino acids.

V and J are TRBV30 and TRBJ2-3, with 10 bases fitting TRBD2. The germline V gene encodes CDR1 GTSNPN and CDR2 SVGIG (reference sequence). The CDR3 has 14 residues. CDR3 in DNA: TGTTCCATAGCGGGAGGTTTGATTACAGATACGCAGTATTTT. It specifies CSIAGGLITDTQYF.

This CDR3 is CASSRRLAGGNTDTQYF. Here the CDR3 DNA reads TGTGCCAGCAGCCGCAGACTAGCGGGGGGGAACACAGATACGCAGTATTTT. The chain couples TRBV5-4 to TRBJ2-3; the match to TRBD2 covers 14 bases. This CDR3 is 17 amino acids long. CDR1 and CDR2 from the germline V gene are SGHNT and YYREEE (reference sequence). With 4 bases clipped from V and 2 bases from J, the junction kept 6 bases outside the gene matches. Looking up the rest from reference TRBV5-4 and TRBJ2-3 gives the full variable domain: ETGVTQSPTHLIKTRGQQVTLRCSSQSGHNTVSWYQQALGQGPQFIFQYYREEENGRGNFPPRFSGLQFPNYSSELNVNALELDDSALYLCASSRRLAGGNTDTQYFGPGTRLTVL.

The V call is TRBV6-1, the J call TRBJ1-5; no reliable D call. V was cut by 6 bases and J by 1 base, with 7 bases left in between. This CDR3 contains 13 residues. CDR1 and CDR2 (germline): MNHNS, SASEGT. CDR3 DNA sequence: TGTGCCAGCAGATTACACAGCAATCAGCCCCAGCATTTT. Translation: CASRLHSNQPQHF.

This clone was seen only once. The CDR3 sequence: CASSPRTFFYGYTF. DNA of the CDR3: TGTGCCAGCAGCCCGCGGACATTTTTCTATGGCTACACCTTC. The V gene is TRBV11-3, the J gene TRBJ1-2; weak D call: TRBD1 (5 bases). The germline V and J ends were trimmed by 5 bases and 4 bases, with 14 bases remaining between them. Germline assignment: CDR1 SGHNT and CDR2 YENEEA. CDR3 length equals 14 residues.

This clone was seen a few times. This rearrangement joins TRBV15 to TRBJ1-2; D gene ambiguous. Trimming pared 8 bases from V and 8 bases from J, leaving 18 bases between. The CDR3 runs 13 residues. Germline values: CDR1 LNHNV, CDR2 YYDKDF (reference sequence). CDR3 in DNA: TGTGCCACCCAGCCGGGCGGGGTTGGGGGCTACACCTTC. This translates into CATQPGGVGGYTF.

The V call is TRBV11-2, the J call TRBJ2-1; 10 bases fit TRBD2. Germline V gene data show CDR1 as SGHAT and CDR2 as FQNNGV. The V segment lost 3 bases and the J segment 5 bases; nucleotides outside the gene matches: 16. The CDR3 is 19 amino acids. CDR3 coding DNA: TGTGCCAGCAGCTTCCAAACCCCCTCGTCTAGCGGGGGTGACAATGAGCAGTTCTTC. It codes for CASSFQTPSSSGGDNEQFF.

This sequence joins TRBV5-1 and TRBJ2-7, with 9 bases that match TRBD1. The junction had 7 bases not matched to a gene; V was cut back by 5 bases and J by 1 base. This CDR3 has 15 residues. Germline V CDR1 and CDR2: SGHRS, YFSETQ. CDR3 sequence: CASRLRTGDSYEQYF. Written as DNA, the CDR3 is TGCGCCAGCAGACTGAGGACAGGGGATTCCTACGAGCAGTACTTC.

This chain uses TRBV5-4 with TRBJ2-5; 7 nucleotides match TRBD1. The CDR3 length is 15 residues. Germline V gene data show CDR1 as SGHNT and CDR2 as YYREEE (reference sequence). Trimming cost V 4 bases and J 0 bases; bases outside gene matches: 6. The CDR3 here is CASSTRDRYQETQYF. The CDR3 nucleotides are TGTGCCAGCAGCACCCGGGACAGATACCAAGAGACCCAGTACTTC.

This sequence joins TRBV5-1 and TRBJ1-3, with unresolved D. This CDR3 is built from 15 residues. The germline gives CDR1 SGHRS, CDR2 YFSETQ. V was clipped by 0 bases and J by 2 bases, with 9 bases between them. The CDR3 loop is CASSLETGAGNTIYF. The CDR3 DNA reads TGCGCCAGCAGCTTGGAAACCGGGGCTGGAAACACCATATATTTT.

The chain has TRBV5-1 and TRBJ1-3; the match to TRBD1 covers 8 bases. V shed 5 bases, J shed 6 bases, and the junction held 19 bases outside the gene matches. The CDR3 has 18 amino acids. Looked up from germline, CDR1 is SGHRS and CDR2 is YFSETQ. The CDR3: CASRRWGTQGVAVNTIYF. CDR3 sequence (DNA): TGCGCCAGCAGACGCTGGGGAACACAGGGGGTCGCCGTAAACACCATATATTTT.

The CDR3 DNA reads TGTGCCAGCAGGGCGACAGGGTTGGGCAATCAGCCCCAGCATTTT. Translated, it gives CASRATGLGNQPQHF. The gene calls are TRBV6-5 and TRBJ1-5; 7 bases line up with TRBD1. The germline V gene has CDR1 MNHEY and CDR2 SVGAGI. The junction had 7 bases not matched to a gene; V was cut back by 6 bases and J by 2 bases. CDR3 length: 15 amino acids.

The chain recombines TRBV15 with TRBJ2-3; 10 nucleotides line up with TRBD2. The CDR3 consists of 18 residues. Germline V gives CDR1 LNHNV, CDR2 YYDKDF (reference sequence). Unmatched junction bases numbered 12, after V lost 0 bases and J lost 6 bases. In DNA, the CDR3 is TGTGCCACCAGCAGAGATCTCACAAGCGGGGGGGCCGGGGATACGCAGTATTTT. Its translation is CATSRDLTSGGAGDTQYF.

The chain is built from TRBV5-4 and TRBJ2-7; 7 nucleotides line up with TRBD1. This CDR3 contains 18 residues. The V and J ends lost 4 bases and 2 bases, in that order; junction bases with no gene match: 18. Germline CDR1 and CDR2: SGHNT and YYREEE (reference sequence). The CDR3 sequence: CASSPDARQGDETYEQYF. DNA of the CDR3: TGTGCCAGCAGCCCCGACGCAAGACAGGGAGACGAGACCTACGAGCAGTACTTC.

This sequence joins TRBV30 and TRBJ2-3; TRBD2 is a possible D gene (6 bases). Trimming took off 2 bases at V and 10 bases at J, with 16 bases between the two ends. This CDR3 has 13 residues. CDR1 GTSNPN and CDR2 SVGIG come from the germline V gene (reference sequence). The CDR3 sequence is CAWSSREIGSQYF. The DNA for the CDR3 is TGTGCCTGGAGTTCACGGGAGATCGGGTCGCAGTATTTT.

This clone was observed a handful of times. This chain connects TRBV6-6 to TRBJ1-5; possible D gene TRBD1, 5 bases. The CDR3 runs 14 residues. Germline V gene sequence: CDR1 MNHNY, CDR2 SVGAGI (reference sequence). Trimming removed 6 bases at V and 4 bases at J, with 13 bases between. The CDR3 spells CASSPDSPNQPQHF. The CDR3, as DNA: TGTGCCAGCAGCCCCGACAGCCCTAATCAGCCCCAGCATTTT.

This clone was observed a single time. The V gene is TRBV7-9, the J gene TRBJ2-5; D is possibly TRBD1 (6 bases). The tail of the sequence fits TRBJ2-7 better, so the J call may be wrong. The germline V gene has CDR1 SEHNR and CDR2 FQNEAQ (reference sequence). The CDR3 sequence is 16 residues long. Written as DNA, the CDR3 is TGTGCCAGCAGCTTGGGCCCTGGACAGATTTCCTACGAGCAGTACTTC. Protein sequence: CASSLGPGQISYEQYF.

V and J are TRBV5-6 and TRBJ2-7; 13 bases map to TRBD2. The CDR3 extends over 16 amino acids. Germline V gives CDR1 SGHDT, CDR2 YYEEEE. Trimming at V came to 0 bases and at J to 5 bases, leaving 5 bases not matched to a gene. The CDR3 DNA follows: TGTGCCAGCAGCTTGGTCGGACTAGCGGGAGATGACGAGCAGTACTTC. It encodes CASSLVGLAGDDEQYF.

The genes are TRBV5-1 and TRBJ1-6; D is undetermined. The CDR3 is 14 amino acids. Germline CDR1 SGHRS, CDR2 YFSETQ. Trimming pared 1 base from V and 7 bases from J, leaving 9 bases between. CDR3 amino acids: CASSLSESNSPLHF. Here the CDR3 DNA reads TGCGCCAGCAGCTTGTCAGAATCGAATTCACCCCTCCACTTT.

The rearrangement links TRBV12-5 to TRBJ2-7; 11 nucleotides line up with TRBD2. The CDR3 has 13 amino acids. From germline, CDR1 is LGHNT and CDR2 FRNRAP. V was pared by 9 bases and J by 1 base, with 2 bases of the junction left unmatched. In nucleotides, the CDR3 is TGTGCTAGCCGACTAGCGGGATCCTACGAGCAGTACTTC. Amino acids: CASRLAGSYEQYF. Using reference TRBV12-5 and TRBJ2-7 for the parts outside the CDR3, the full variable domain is DARVTQTPRHKVTEMGQEVTMRCQPILGHNTVFWYRQTMMQGLELLAYFRNRAPLDDSGMPKDRFSAEMPDATLATLKIQPSEPRDSAVYFCASRLAGSYEQYFGPGTRLTVT.

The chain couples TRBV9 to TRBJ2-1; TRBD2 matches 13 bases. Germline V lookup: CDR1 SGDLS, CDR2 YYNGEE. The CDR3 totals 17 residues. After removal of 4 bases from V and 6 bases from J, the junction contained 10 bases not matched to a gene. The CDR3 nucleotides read TGTGCCAGCAGCCCGAGGACTAGCGGGAGTTGGGGCAATGAGCAGTTCTTC. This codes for CASSPRTSGSWGNEQFF.

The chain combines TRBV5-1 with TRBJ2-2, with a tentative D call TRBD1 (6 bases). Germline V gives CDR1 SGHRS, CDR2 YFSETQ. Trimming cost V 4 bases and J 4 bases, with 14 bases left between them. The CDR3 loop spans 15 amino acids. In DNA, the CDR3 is TGCGCCAGCAGCCCGGGTGGACAGTTCACCGGGGAGCTGTTTTTT. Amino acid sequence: CASSPGGQFTGELFF.

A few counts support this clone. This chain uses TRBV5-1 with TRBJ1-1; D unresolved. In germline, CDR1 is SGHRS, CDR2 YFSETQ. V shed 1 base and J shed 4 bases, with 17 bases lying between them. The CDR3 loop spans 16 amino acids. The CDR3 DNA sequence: TGCGCCAGCAGCTTGTACCCAACGGGAAGGGCCACTGAAGCTTTCTTT. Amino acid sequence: CASSLYPTGRATEAFF.

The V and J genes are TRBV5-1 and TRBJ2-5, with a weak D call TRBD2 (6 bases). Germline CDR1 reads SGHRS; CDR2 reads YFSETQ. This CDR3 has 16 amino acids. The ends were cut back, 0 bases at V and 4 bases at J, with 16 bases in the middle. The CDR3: CASSLGGVPRGETQYF. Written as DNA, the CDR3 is TGCGCCAGCAGCTTGGGCGGAGTGCCGCGGGGAGAGACCCAGTACTTC. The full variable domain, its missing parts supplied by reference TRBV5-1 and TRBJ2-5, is KAGVTQTPRYLIKTRGQQVTLSCSPISGHRSVSWYQQTPGQGLQFLFEYFSETQRNKGNFPGRFSGRQFSNSRSEMNVSTLELGDSALYLCASSLGGVPRGETQYFGPGTRLLVL.

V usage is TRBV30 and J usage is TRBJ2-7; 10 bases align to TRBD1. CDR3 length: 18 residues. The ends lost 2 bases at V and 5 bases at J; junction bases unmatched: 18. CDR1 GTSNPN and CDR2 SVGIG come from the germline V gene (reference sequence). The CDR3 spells CAWSNTRGTGVFRNEQYF. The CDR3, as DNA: TGTGCCTGGAGTAACACCCGGGGGACAGGGGTTTTCCGCAACGAGCAGTACTTC.

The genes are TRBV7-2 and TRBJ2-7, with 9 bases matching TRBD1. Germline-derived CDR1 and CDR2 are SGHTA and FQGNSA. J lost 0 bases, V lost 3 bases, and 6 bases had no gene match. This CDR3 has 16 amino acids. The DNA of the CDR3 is TGTGCCAGCAGCTTTTTGGGACAGGGTTCCTCCTACGAGCAGTACTTC. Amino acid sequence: CASSFLGQGSSYEQYF.

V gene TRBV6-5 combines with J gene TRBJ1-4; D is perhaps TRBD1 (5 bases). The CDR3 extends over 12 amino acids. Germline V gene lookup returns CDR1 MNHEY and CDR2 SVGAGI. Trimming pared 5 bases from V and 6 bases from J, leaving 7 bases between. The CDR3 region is CASSRGDEKLFF. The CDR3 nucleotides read TGTGCCAGCAGTAGGGGCGATGAAAAACTGTTTTTT.